This T cell receptor (beta chain) was found in a study of blood T cell repertoires in COVID-19. In the study overall: PBMCs, B-cell-depleted T cells, or T cells provided the cDNA or gDNA that made up the material.

This clone has only a few counts. In the original analysis: For nucleated cells, counts were estimated from reference gene primer amplification. Sequencing used immunoSEQ multiplex PCR; TCRdb keeps in-frame clones, though not all of them. V, J and clone size were drawn from that table, and D and trimming were deduced from the DNA. In the table there are about 230,000 clones, approximately 88% of which are singletons. Source material: peripheral blood. The receptor's source is a man between 40 and 49 years old with acute or convalescent COVID-19.

The CDR3 region is CASSIGTDEPGANVLTF. The CDR3 DNA reads TGTGCCAGTAGTATAGGAACAGATGAGCCTGGGGCCAACGTCCTGACTTTC. The V and J genes are TRBV19 and TRBJ2-6; D gene ambiguous. CDR3 length equals 17 residues. Germline V gene data show CDR1 as LNHDA and CDR2 as SQIVND (reference sequence). V was trimmed by 1 base and J by 2 bases, leaving 12 bases between them.